The 21 T cell receptor beta chains below come from one sample, sequenced in a study of T cells expressing NK-cell markers. Using the 5' RACE reads, TCRdb records one entry per CDR3 protein without DNA. Its table lists tens of thousands of distinct CDR3 sequences. The material sequenced was blood T cells: a sorted CD56 or NKG2C T cell subset, CD4+ or CD8+ T cells, or bulk PBMC T cells (not recorded which). These receptors came from a woman aged 18 to 75 in good health.

V and J are TRBV15 and TRBJ1-1. The V gene's germline CDR1 is LNHNV and CDR2 YYDKDF (reference sequence). This CDR3 contains 19 residues. The CDR3 loop reads CATSRGDRALYEGNTEAFF.

Considering frequency, this clonotype is medium-sized (0.01 to 0.1%). The rearrangement links TRBV12-3 or TRBV12-4 to TRBJ2-1; without DNA, the TCRdb call of TRBD2 cannot be checked. CDR3 length equals 16 residues. The CDR3 sequence: CASSLGGRAVWYEQFF.

The CDR3 spells CASSMSSTGGDSYEQYF. The genes are TRBV5-1 and TRBJ2-7; TCRdb designates TRBD1, a call that cannot be tested without DNA. The CDR3 loop spans 17 amino acids. Germline V gene sequence: CDR1 SGHRS, CDR2 YFSETQ.

The genes are TRBV5-1 and TRBJ2-7. CDR1 is SGHRS and CDR2 is YFSETQ in the germline V gene. The CDR3 is 14 amino acids. The CDR3 here is CASSLVASPREQYF.

The chain employs TRBV5-5 and TRBJ2-7; there is no DNA to check the TCRdb D call of TRBD1. Looked up from germline, CDR1 is SGHKS and CDR2 is YYEKEE (reference sequence). This CDR3 has 15 residues. CDR3: CASSWTGMNLDEQYF.

This chain links TRBV27 with TRBJ1-5. CDR3 length: 15 residues. Germline CDR1 is MNHEY and CDR2 is SMNVEV (reference sequence). This CDR3 reads CASSPGLGRDQPQHF.

V and J are TRBV25-1 and TRBJ2-5; no DNA is available, so the TRBD1 call from TCRdb remains unchecked. The CDR3 covers 14 residues. Germline CDR1 is MGHDK and CDR2 is SYGVNS. This CDR3 is CASSGQGALETQYF.

V usage is TRBV2 and J usage is TRBJ1-1; TCRdb selects TRBD1, and the lack of DNA leaves this call unchecked. The germline V gene has CDR1 SNHLY and CDR2 FYNNEI. CDR3 size: 14 residues. The CDR3: CARRGGIKDTEAFF.

The chain joins TRBV20-1 to TRBJ2-1; TCRdb calls TRBD2, which cannot be checked without DNA. The length of the CDR3 is 12 residues. From germline, CDR1 is DFQATT and CDR2 SNEGSKA (reference sequence). CDR3 sequence: CSASLPRGEQFF.

V and J are TRBV20-1 and TRBJ2-7; TCRdb indicates TRBD1, and absent DNA this call remains unverified. The V gene's germline CDR1 is DFQATT and CDR2 SNEGSKA (reference sequence). This CDR3 has 14 residues. CDR3 amino acids: CSARGERSSYEQYF.

The rearrangement uses TRBV10-2 and TRBJ2-7; without DNA, the TCRdb call of TRBD1 cannot be checked. Per germline, CDR1 WSHSY and CDR2 SAAADI. The CDR3 is 13 amino acids. CDR3 sequence reads: CASSEGRNYEQYF.

This chain links TRBV27 with TRBJ2-3; TCRdb names TRBD1, which stays unverified in the absence of DNA. The CDR3 runs to 15 residues. Germline assignment: CDR1 MNHEY and CDR2 SMNVEV (reference sequence). CDR3 protein: CASRRDKRSGDTQYF.

This chain links TRBV15 with TRBJ1-2. The CDR3 spans 15 residues. CDR1 is LNHNV, CDR2 YYDKDF, per germline (reference sequence). The CDR3 sequence is CATSRDDGPNYGYTF.

This chain links TRBV5-1 with TRBJ2-1; with no DNA, the TCRdb D assignment of TRBD1 cannot be verified. CDR1 is SGHRS and CDR2 is YFSETQ in the germline V gene. This CDR3 is built from 15 residues. CDR3 region: CASSGDSSSYNEQFF.

The chain combines TRBV7-9 with TRBJ1-2; TCRdb indicates TRBD1, and absent DNA this call remains unverified. Germline lookup yields CDR1 SEHNR and CDR2 FQNEAQ (reference sequence). The CDR3 totals 16 residues. Here the CDR3 reads CASSSPGVRGRYGYTF.

The V and J genes are TRBV29-1 and TRBJ1-5; TCRdb reports TRBD1, a call that lacks DNA to check it against. The CDR3 covers 18 residues. In germline, CDR1 is SQVTM, CDR2 ANQGSEA. Here the CDR3 reads CSVVTGDREADGNQPQHF.

This chain uses TRBV6-2 or TRBV6-3 with TRBJ2-7; TCRdb outputs TRBD2, but without DNA this stays unchecked. There are 12 residues in the CDR3. The germline V gene encodes CDR1 MNHEY and CDR2 SVGEGT. CDR3 protein: CASSYWGDEQYF.

The J gene is TRBJ2-7, the V gene TRBV2. Germline V CDR1 and CDR2: SNHLY, FYNNEI. This CDR3 is 13 amino acids long. The CDR3 region is CASSERTGYEQYF.

V is TRBV9 and J is TRBJ1-6. Per germline, CDR1 SGDLS and CDR2 YYNGEE. The CDR3 totals 12 residues. CDR3 sequence reads: CASSVGHSPLHF. The complete variable domain, with remaining parts taken from reference TRBV9 and TRBJ1-6, reads DSGVTQTPKHLITATGQRVTLRCSPRSGDLSVYWYQQSLDQGLQFLIQYYNGEERAKGNILERFSAQQFPDLHSELNLSSLELGDSALYFCASSVGHSPLHFGNGTRLTVT.

V and J are TRBV4-1 and TRBJ2-7. Germline assignment: CDR1 MGHRA and CDR2 YSYEKL. This CDR3 has 11 amino acids. CDR3 residues: CASSRGGEQYF.

V and J are TRBV9 and TRBJ1-1; the D gene TCRdb calls, TRBD1, cannot be checked with no DNA. This CDR3 contains 15 residues. Germline V CDR1 and CDR2: SGDLS, YYNGEE. This CDR3 is CASSVEGQVNTEAFF.